These 23 T cell receptor beta chains were all obtained from the same sample, sequenced in a study of Tregs in tolerant kidney transplant recipients. This table comes from immunoSEQ multiplex PCR, and its TCRdb copy is limited to in-frame clones, with some not included. This sample's clone table lists about 31,000 clones. Mixed chimerism was transient after nonmyeloablative marrow transplants from related graft donors. This specimen was CD4+ T cells from blood (PBMCs), taken 24 months after the transplant. Source of these receptors: a human patient who received a combined kidney and bone marrow transplant. The graft donor may have contributed some T cells.

With respect to this clone: The CDR3 extends 3 residues past the end of the read, so its final part is completed from the germline J gene. The genes are TRBV20-1 and TRBJ2-7; no clear D. In germline, CDR1 is DFQATT, CDR2 SNEGSKA (reference sequence). Trimming pared 6 bases from V and 2 bases from J, leaving 17 bases between. This CDR3 has 14 amino acids. The CDR3 here is CSAHERRVPYEQYF. The DNA read from the CDR3 is TGCAGTGCCCACGAACGAAGGGTCCCCTACGAG.

Of note for this clone: The read falls 3 residues short of the CDR3 end, and the missing part is taken from the germline J gene. The chain couples TRBV19 to TRBJ2-3; D gene ambiguous. The germline V gene encodes CDR1 LNHDA and CDR2 SQIVND (reference sequence). The V end was cut by 3 bases, the J end by 1 base, with 8 bases between. CDR3 length equals 14 residues. The CDR3 bases that were read are TGTGCCAGTAGTATTCATGCGCGCACAGATACG. It specifies CASSIHARTDT. The full CDR3 is CASSIHARTDTQYF.

Points on this clone: The read halts 3 residues ahead of the CDR3 end, with the missing end drawn from the germline J gene. This chain connects TRBV7-3 to TRBJ2-2; 13 positions agree with TRBD2. Unmatched junction bases numbered 4, after V lost 5 bases and J lost 1 base. From germline, CDR1 is SGHTA and CDR2 FQGTGA. The CDR3 has 17 amino acids. CDR3 bases read: TGTGCCAGCAGCAAACTAGCGGGAGGGGGGAACACCGGGGAG. It translates to CASSKLAGGGNTGE. The CDR3 reads in full as CASSKLAGGGNTGELFF.

Turning to this clone: The CDR3 extends 3 residues past the end of the read, so its final part is completed from the germline J gene. The chain uses TRBV5-4 and TRBJ2-1, with 10 bases lining up with TRBD1. Germline CDR1 reads SGHNT; CDR2 reads YYREEE (reference sequence). The CDR3 has 13 residues. With 4 bases clipped from V and 6 bases from J, the junction kept 1 base outside the gene matches. CDR3 loop: CASSRTGGNEQFF. Incomplete CDR3 DNA: TGTGCCAGCAGCAGGACAGGGGGCAATGAG. The full variable domain, rest sourced from reference TRBV5-4 and TRBJ2-1, is ETGVTQSPTHLIKTRGQQVTLRCSSQSGHNTVSWYQQALGQGPQFIFQYYREEENGRGNFPPRFSGLQFPNYSSELNVNALELDDSALYLCASSRTGGNEQFFGPGTRLTVL.

In the case of this clone: The read terminates 3 residues before the CDR3 end, so the remaining end is supplied by the germline J gene. The V and J genes are TRBV18 and TRBJ1-2, with 8 bases matching TRBD1. Looked up from germline, CDR1 is KGHSH and CDR2 is LQKENI. The CDR3 runs to 16 residues. V dropped 5 bases and J dropped 3; count of bases not matched to a gene: 11. CDR3 loop: CASSEMTGAEDYGYTF. The CDR3 DNA, read in part, is TGTGCCAGCTCAGAAATGACAGGGGCGGAGGACTATGGC.

Concerning this clone: Read sequence stops 3 residues before the CDR3 end, and the germline J gene provides the missing end. V and J are TRBV10-1 and TRBJ2-1, with D possibly matching TRBD2 (6 bases). The CDR3 covers 16 residues. Per the germline V gene, CDR1 is WNHNN and CDR2 is SYGVQD (reference sequence). Between the trimmed V and J ends, which lost 4 bases and 4 bases, there was a span of 17 bases. Partial CDR3 DNA: TGCGCCAGCAGTGGGGACTTGGGGACCCCTTACAATGAG. It specifies CASSGDLGTPYNE. The full CDR3 protein reads CASSGDLGTPYNEQFF.

A note on this clone: The CDR3 extends 3 residues past the end of the read, so its final part is completed from the germline J gene. The chain uses TRBV19 and TRBJ2-1; 7 bases are a match to TRBD1. This CDR3 is built from 13 residues. CDR1 is LNHDA and CDR2 is SQIVND in the germline V gene (reference sequence). J lost 9 bases, V lost 4 bases, and 6 bases had no gene match. The DNA read from the CDR3 is TGTGCCAGTAGTAACGGACAGGTTGGTGAG. Translation gives CASSNGQVGE. The complete CDR3 protein is CASSNGQVGEQFF.

For this clone: The read ends 3 residues before the CDR3 terminus; that terminus is restored from the germline J gene. The rearrangement joins TRBV7-2 to TRBJ1-3; D uncertain. The CDR3 runs to 15 residues. V was clipped by 1 base and J by 0 bases, with 7 bases between them. The germline CDR1 and CDR2 sequences are SGHTA and FQGNSA. The CDR3 bases that were read are TGTGCCAGCAGCTTAGGCCGCGTCTCTGGAAACACC. It specifies CASSLGRVSGNT. The entire CDR3 is CASSLGRVSGNTIYF.

With regard to this clone: The read ends 3 residues early relative to the CDR3; the germline J gene fills the gap. The V call is TRBV5-1, the J call TRBJ1-4; the D gene is possibly TRBD1 (6 bases). The CDR3 loop spans 15 amino acids. Germline lookup yields CDR1 SGHRS and CDR2 YFSETQ. V dropped 0 bases and J dropped 8 bases, with 14 bases sitting between them. CDR3 DNA, as far as it was read: TGCGCCAGCAGCTTGGGGACAGCGGAAATCGAAAAA. Amino acids: CASSLGTAEIEK. The full CDR3 reads CASSLGTAEIEKLFF.

Turning to this clone: The read gets to within 3 residues of the CDR3 end, and the germline J gene fills in the rest. This chain uses TRBV19 with TRBJ2-5, with 8 bases matching TRBD1. Unmatched junction bases numbered 8, after V lost 3 bases and J lost 5 bases. The CDR3 sequence is 15 residues long. CDR1 LNHDA and CDR2 SQIVND come from the germline V gene (reference sequence). CDR3 bases read: TGTGCCAGTAGTATTGACAGGGGCCATTCGGAGACC. Its translation: CASSIDRGHSET. The entire CDR3 protein is CASSIDRGHSETQYF.

The CDR3 DNA, read in part, is TGTGCCAGCAGCGTAGGCGGGACAGCTAACACTGAA. Protein product: CASSVGGTANTE. The whole CDR3 protein is CASSVGGTANTEAFF. The gene calls are TRBV9 and TRBJ1-1; 7 bases align to TRBD1. From the germline J gene comes the end of the CDR3, since the read stops 3 residues before it. The CDR3 has 15 amino acids. Germline V gene data show CDR1 as SGDLS and CDR2 as YYNGEE. With V trimmed by 0 bases and J by 2 bases, 4 bases remained unmatched.

Remarks on this clone: The read halts 3 residues ahead of the CDR3 end, with the missing end drawn from the germline J gene. The gene calls are TRBV12-5 and TRBJ2-2; no firm D call. CDR1 is LGHNT and CDR2 is FRNRAP in the germline V gene. The CDR3 covers 15 residues. V gave up 3 bases and J gave up 4 bases, with 12 bases separating them. CDR3 DNA, as far as it was read: TGTGCTAGTGGTTTATGGCAGGTGGGCACCGGGGAG. Its protein is CASGLWQVGTGE. The entire CDR3 sequence reads CASGLWQVGTGELFF.

The sequenced CDR3 bases are TGTGCCAGCTCTTTGGGGGGAGTTCACGAG. Amino acids: CASSLGGVHE. The entire CDR3 is CASSLGGVHEQYF. V is TRBV18 and J is TRBJ2-7; the D gene is possibly TRBD2 (6 bases). The read terminates 3 residues ahead of where the CDR3 ends, so the germline J gene completes it. Trimming cost V 6 bases and J 5 bases, with 14 bases left between them. The CDR3 has 13 residues. Germline V CDR1 and CDR2: KGHSH, LQKENI.

About this clone: The observed sequence ends 3 residues before the CDR3 terminus, with the missing tail filled in from the germline J gene. The chain combines TRBV19 with TRBJ2-6; 8 positions match TRBD1. Germline-derived CDR1 and CDR2 are LNHDA and SQIVND (reference sequence). With 9 bases clipped from V and 4 bases from J, the junction kept 14 bases outside the gene matches. The CDR3 sequence is 17 residues long. The CDR3 DNA, read in part, is TGTGCCAGCAGGGGGCTGGCGGAGGCACGAGGGGCCAACGTC. Its translation: CASRGLAEARGANV. The whole CDR3 protein is CASRGLAEARGANVLTF.

Details on this clone: At one boundary the junction diverges from the germline segment, which might be a read error. Read data end 3 residues before the CDR3 end; the end is taken from the germline J gene. The V call is TRBV13, the J call TRBJ2-7; 13 bases are a match to TRBD2. The CDR3 is 19 residues long. The germline V gene has CDR1 PRHDT and CDR2 FYEKMQ (reference sequence). Incomplete CDR3 DNA: TGTGCCAGCAGCCTAGGGACTAGCGGGATTCAGGGACCTAGGTACGAG. This codes for CASSLGTSGIQGPRYE. The whole CDR3 protein reads CASSLGTSGIQGPRYEQYF.

Incomplete CDR3 DNA: TGTGCCAGCAGTGACGGAGGGACAGGGGCTCGGGGTACG. Translated, it gives CASSDGGTGARGT. The CDR3 as a whole reads CASSDGGTGARGTQYF. The V and J genes are TRBV6-4 and TRBJ2-3; 10 bases fit TRBD1. The read comes to an end 3 residues before the CDR3 does, leaving the germline J gene to fill in the end. The CDR3 is made up of 16 amino acids. Trimming at V came to 2 bases and at J to 8 bases, leaving 10 bases not matched to a gene. Germline-derived CDR1 and CDR2 are MRHNA and SNTAGT.

CDR3 in amino acids: CASAPIRPGTSTYEQYF. The sequenced part of the CDR3 DNA is TGTGCCAGCGCCCCCATCCGGCCCGGGACTAGTACGTACGAG. The chain joins TRBV6-2 or TRBV6-3 to TRBJ2-7; 8 bases match TRBD2. The read stops 3 residues short of the end of the CDR3; the missing end is completed from the germline J gene. The length of the CDR3 is 17 residues. With 8 bases clipped from V and 4 bases from J, the junction kept 19 bases outside the gene matches. Per the germline V gene, CDR1 is MNHEY and CDR2 is SVGEGT.

In the case of this clone: From the germline J gene comes the end of the CDR3, since the read stops 3 residues before it. This chain links TRBV5-4 with TRBJ1-6; 10 bases align to TRBD1. The CDR3 consists of 15 residues. Germline V lookup: CDR1 SGHNT, CDR2 YYREEE (reference sequence). V lost 1 base, J lost 8 bases, and 3 bases stayed unmatched. The CDR3 loop is CASSLSGTGDSPLHF. CDR3 DNA (partial): TGTGCCAGCAGCTTGTCCGGGACAGGGGATTCACCC.

On this clone: The DNA ends 3 residues before the CDR3 does, and the rest of the CDR3 is filled in from the germline J gene. The V and J genes are TRBV30 and TRBJ2-2; 7 bases fit TRBD2. V lost 7 bases, J lost 3 bases, and 11 bases stayed unmatched. The CDR3 contains 15 residues. Germline CDR1 and CDR2: GTSNPN and SVGIG (reference sequence). The sequenced part of the CDR3 DNA is TGTGCCTACCCCGGAGGCGGGAGATACACCGGGGAG. Its translation: CAYPGGGRYTGE. The CDR3, in full, reads CAYPGGGRYTGELFF.

For this clone: From the germline J gene comes the end of the CDR3, since the read stops 3 residues before it. This chain links TRBV29-1 with TRBJ2-1, with D possibly TRBD1 on 5 matching bases. The CDR3 contains 13 residues. Germline CDR1 SQVTM, CDR2 ANQGSEA. Deletions cut 4 bases from V and 4 bases from J, with 11 bases between. The CDR3 is CSVVRRVYNEQFF. The part of the CDR3 DNA that was read is TGCAGCGTTGTTCGCAGGGTATACAATGAG.

Notes on this clone: The CDR3 end falls 3 residues outside the read, so it is completed with the germline J gene. This chain connects TRBV18 to TRBJ1-6; tentatively, D is TRBD1 (6 bases). CDR3 size: 15 residues. From germline, CDR1 is KGHSH and CDR2 LQKENI. The germline V and J ends were trimmed by 3 bases and 8 bases, with 14 bases remaining between them. The CDR3 protein is CASSPRPGEDSPLHF. The sequenced CDR3 bases are TGTGCCAGCTCACCTCGCCCAGGGGAGGATTCACCC.

On this clone itself: The CDR3 end falls 3 residues outside the read, so it is completed with the germline J gene. The chain recombines TRBV2 with TRBJ1-6; D perhaps matches TRBD1 (6 bases). The CDR3 has 15 residues. CDR1 and CDR2 from the germline V gene are SNHLY and FYNNEI. Trimming pared 8 bases from V and 6 bases from J, leaving 17 bases between. CDR3 in amino acids: CASAGAQGANSPLHF. The CDR3 bases that were read are TGTGCCAGCGCAGGGGCCCAGGGCGCTAATTCACCC.

With respect to this clone: The read gets to within 3 residues of the CDR3 end, and the germline J gene fills in the rest. V is TRBV18 and J is TRBJ2-6; 9 bases align to TRBD1. Germline V gene data show CDR1 as KGHSH and CDR2 as LQKENI. V gave up 6 bases and J gave up 2 bases; unmatched junction bases: 8. This CDR3 contains 17 residues. The DNA read from the CDR3 is TGTGCCAGCTCCCCTCGAACAGGGGGCACTGGGGCCAACGTC. This encodes CASSPRTGGTGANV. The entire CDR3 protein reads CASSPRTGGTGANVLTF.